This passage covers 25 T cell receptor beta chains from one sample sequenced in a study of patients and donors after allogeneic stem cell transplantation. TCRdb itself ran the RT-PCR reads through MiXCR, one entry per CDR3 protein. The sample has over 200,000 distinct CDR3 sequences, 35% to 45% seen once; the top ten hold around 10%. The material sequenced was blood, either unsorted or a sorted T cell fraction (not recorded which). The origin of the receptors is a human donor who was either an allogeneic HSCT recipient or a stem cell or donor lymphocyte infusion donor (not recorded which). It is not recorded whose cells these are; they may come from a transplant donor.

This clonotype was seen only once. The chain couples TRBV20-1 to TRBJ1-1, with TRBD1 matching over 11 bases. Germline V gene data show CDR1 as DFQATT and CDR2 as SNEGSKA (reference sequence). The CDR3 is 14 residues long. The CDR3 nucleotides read TGCAGGGCGGGACAGGGGGGCCCTACGACTGAAGCTTTCTTT. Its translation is CRAGQGGPTTEAFF.

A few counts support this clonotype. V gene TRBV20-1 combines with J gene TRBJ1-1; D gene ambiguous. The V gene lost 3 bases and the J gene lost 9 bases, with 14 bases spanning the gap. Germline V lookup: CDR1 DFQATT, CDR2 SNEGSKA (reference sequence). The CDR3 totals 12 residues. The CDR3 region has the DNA TGCAGTGCTAGTATGGGTCCCGGTAAAGCTTTCTTT. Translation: CSASMGPGKAFF.

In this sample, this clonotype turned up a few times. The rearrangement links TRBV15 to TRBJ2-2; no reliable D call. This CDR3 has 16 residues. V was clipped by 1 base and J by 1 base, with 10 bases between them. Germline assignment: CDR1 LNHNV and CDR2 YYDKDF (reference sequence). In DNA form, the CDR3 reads TGTGCCACCAGCAGAGTTTCAGTAGGGAACACCGGGGAGCTGTTTTTT. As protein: CATSRVSVGNTGELFF.

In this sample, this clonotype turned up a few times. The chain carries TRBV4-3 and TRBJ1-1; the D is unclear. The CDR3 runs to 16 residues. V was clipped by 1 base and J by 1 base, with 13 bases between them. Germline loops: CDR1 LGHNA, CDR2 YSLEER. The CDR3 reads CASSQALSVTNTEAFF. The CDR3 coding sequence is TGCGCCAGCAGCCAAGCCTTATCGGTCACGAACACTGAAGCTTTCTTT.

CDR3: CSASRDSRGDTQYF. The CDR3 DNA sequence: TGCAGTGCTAGCCGGGACTCTAGGGGAGATACGCAGTATTTT. The genes are TRBV20-1 and TRBJ2-3; TRBD2 might be the D (6 bases). In germline, CDR1 is DFQATT, CDR2 SNEGSKA (reference sequence). Trimming shortened V by 3 bases and J by 5 bases, and 15 bases separated the two germline ends. This CDR3 is built from 14 residues.

Here the CDR3 reads CASSLGPTPPEFF. CDR3 DNA sequence: TGTGCCAGCAGCCTCGGGCCGACCCCCCCTGAGTTCTTC. V gene TRBV3-1 combines with J gene TRBJ2-1; D gene ambiguous. V was trimmed by 4 bases and J by 14 bases, leaving 18 bases between them. Looked up from germline, CDR1 is LGHDT and CDR2 is YNNKEL (reference sequence). The CDR3 runs 13 residues.

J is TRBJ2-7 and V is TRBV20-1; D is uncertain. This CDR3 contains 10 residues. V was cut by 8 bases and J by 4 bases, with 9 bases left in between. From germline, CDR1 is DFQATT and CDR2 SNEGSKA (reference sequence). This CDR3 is CSTGRYEQYF. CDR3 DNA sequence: TGCAGTACCGGCCGGTACGAGCAGTACTTC.

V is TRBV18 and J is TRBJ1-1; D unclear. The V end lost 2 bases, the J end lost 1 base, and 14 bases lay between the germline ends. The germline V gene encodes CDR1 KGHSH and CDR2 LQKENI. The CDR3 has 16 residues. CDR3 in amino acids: CASSPRALRGNTEAFF. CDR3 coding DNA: TGTGCCAGCTCACCAAGGGCCTTGAGAGGGAACACTGAAGCTTTCTTT.

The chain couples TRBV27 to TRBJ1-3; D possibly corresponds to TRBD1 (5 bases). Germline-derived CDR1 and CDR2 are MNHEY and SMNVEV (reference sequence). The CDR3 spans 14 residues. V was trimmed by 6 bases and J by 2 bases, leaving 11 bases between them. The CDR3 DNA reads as TGTGCCAGCAGACCCAGGGTAACTGGAAACACCATATATTTT. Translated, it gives CASRPRVTGNTIYF.

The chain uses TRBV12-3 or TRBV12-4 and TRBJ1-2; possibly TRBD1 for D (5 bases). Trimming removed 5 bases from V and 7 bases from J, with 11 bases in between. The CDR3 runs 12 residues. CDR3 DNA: TGTGCCAGCAGTGCTATAACAGGTGGCTACACCTTC. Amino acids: CASSAITGGYTF.

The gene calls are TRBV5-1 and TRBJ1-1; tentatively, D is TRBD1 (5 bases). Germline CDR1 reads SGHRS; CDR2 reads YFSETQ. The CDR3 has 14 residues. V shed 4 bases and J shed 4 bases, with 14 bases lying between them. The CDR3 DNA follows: TGCGCCAGCAGCGTTTGGCCGGGGGGCACTGAAGCTTTCTTT. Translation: CASSVWPGGTEAFF.

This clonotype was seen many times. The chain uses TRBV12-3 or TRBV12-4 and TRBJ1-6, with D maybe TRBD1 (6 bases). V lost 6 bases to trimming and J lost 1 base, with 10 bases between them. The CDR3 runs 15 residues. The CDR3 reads CASRPQGSYNSPLHF. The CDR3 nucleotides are TGTGCCAGCAGACCACAGGGTTCCTATAATTCACCCCTCCACTTT.

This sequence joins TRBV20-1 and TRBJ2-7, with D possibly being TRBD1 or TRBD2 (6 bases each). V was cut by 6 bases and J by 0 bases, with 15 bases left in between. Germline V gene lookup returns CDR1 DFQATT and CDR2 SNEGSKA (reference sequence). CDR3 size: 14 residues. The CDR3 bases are TGCAGTGCGAGGAGGGACACCGACTCCTACGAGCAGTACTTC. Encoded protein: CSARRDTDSYEQYF.

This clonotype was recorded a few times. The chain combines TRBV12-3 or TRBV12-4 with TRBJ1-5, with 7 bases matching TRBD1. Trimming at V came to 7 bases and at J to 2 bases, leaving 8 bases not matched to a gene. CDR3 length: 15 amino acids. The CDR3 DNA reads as TGTGCCAGCACCCTCAGGGGACAGCGCAATCAGCCCCAGCATTTT. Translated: CASTLRGQRNQPQHF.

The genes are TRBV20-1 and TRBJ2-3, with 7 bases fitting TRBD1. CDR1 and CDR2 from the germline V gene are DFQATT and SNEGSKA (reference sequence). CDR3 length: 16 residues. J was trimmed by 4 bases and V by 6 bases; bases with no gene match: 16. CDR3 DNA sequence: TGCAGTGCCGCCTGGGTCTGGGCCCAGGGGGCAGATACGCAGTATTTT. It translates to CSAAWVWAQGADTQYF.

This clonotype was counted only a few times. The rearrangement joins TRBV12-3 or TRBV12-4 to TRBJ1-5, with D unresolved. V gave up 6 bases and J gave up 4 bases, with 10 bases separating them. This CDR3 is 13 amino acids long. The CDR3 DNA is TGTGCCAGCAGCCTACAGCTTAATCAGCCCCAGCATTTT. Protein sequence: CASSLQLNQPQHF.

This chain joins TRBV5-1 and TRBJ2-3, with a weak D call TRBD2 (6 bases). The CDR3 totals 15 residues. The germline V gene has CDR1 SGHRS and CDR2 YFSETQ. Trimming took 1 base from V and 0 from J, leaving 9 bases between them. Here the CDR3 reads CASSLRRASTDTQYF. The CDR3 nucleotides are TGCGCCAGCAGCTTGAGGAGGGCTAGCACAGATACGCAGTATTTT.

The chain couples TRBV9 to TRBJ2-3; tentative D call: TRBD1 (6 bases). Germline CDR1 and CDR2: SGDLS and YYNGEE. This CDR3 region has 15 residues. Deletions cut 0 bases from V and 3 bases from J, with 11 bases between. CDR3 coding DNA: TGTGCCAGCAGCGTAGCCCCCGGGACAACAGATACGCAGTATTTT. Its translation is CASSVAPGTTDTQYF.

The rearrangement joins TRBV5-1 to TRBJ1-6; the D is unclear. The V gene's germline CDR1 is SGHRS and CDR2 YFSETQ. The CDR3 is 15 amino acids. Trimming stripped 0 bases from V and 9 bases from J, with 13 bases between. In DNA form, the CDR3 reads TGCGCCAGCAGCTTGGCGGTTACCCCTCGTTCACCCCTCCACTTT. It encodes CASSLAVTPRSPLHF.

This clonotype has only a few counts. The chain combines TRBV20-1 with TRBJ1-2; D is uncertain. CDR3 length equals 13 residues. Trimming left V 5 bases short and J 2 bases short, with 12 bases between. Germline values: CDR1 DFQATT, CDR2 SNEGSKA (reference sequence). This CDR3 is CSARRLPNYGYTF. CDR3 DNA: TGCAGTGCTCGGCGGCTCCCAAACTATGGCTACACCTTC.

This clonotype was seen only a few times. The DNA of the CDR3 is TGTGCCAGCAGCTTCACGGGTGGTGAAGCTTTCTTT. It encodes CASSFTGGEAFF. This chain uses TRBV7-2 with TRBJ1-1; D is unclear. V dropped 3 bases and J dropped 7 bases, with 9 bases sitting between them. The CDR3 has 12 amino acids. CDR1 is SGHTA, CDR2 FQGNSA, per germline.

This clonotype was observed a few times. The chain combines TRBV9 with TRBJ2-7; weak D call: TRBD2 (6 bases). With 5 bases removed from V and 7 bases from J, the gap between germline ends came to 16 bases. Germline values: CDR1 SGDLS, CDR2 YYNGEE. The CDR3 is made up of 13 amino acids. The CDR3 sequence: CASSGPSGGEQYF. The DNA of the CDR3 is TGTGCCAGCAGTGGACCGAGCGGAGGGGAGCAGTACTTC.

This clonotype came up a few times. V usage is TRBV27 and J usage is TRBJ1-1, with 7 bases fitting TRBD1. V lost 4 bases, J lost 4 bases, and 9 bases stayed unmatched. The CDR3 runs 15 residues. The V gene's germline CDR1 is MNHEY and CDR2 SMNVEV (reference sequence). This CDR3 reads CASSWSRGMITEAFF. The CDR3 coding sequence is TGTGCCAGCAGTTGGAGCAGGGGGATGATCACTGAAGCTTTCTTT.

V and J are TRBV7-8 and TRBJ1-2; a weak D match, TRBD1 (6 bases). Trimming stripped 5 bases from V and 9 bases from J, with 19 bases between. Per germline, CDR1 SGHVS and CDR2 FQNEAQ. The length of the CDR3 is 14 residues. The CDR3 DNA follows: TGTGCCAGCAGCCCACGTGTGGACAGTATGAGCTACACCTTC. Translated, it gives CASSPRVDSMSYTF.

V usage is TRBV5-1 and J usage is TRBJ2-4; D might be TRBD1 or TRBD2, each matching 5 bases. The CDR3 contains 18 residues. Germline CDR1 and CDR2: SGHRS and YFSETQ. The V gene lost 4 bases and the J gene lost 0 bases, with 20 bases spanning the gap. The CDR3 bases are TGCGCCAGCAGCGTCTCCATCCAGGGACCCCTAGCCAAAAACATTCAGTACTTC. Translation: CASSVSIQGPLAKNIQYF.